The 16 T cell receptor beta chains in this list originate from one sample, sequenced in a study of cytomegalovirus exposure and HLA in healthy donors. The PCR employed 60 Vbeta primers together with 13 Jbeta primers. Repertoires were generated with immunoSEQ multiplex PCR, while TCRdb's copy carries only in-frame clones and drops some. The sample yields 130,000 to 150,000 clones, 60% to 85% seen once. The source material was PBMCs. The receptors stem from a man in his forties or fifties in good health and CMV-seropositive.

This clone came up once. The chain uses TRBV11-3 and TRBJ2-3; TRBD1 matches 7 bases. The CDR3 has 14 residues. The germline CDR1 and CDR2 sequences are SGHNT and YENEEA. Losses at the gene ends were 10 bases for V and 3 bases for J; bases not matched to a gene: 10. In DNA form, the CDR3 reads TGTGCCACCCTCAGGACAGGATTTACAGATACGCAGTATTTT. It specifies CATLRTGFTDTQYF.

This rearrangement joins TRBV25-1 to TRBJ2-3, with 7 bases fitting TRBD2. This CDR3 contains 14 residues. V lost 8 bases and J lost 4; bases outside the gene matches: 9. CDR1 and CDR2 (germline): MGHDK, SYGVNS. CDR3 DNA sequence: TGTGCCAGCGATACAGATGGGGGGGCAGATACGCAGTATTTT. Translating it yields CASDTDGGADTQYF.

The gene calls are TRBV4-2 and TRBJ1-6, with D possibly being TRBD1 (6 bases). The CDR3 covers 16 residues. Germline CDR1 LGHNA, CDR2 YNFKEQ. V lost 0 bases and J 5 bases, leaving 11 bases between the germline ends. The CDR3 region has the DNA TGTGCCAGCAGCCAAGACCGACAGGCCCATAATTCACCCCTCCACTTT. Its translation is CASSQDRQAHNSPLHF.

The CDR3 sequence: CASIASRSGNTIYF. The CDR3 region has the DNA TGTGCCAGCATAGCCTCGCGCTCTGGAAACACCATATATTTT. The rearrangement joins TRBV6-1 to TRBJ1-3; D is ambiguous. CDR3 length: 14 amino acids. The V gene lost 7 bases and the J gene lost 0 bases, with 10 bases spanning the gap. From germline, CDR1 is MNHNS and CDR2 SASEGT.

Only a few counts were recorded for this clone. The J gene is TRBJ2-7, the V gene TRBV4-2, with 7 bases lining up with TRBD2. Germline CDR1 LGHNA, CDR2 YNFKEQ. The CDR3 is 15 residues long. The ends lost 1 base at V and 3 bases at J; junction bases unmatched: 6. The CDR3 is CASSQVLGEGYEQYF. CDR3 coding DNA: TGTGCCAGCAGCCAAGTGCTAGGGGAGGGCTACGAGCAGTACTTC.

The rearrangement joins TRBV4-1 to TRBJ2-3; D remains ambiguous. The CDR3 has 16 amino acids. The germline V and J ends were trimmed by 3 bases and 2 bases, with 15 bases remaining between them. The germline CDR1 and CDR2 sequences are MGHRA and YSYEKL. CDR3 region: CASSHYLEPYTDTQYF. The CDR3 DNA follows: TGCGCCAGCAGCCACTATCTTGAACCTTACACAGATACGCAGTATTTT.

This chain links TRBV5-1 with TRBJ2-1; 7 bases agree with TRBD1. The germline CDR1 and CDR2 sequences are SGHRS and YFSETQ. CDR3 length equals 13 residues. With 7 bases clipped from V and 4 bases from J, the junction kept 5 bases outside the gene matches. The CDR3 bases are TGCGCCAGCGGTTCGGGACAGTACAATGAGCAGTTCTTC. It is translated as CASGSGQYNEQFF.

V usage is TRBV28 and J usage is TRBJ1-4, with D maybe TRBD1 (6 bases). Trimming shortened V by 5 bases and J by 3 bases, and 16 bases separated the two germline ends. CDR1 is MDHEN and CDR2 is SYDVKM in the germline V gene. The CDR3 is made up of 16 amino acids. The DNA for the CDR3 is TGTGCCAGCAGTGGGGGTCCCAACAGGGCTAATGAAAAACTGTTTTTT. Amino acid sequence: CASSGGPNRANEKLFF.

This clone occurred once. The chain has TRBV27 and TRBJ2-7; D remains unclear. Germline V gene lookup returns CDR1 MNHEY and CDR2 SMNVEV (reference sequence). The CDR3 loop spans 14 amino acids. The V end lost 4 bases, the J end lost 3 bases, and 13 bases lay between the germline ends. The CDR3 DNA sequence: TGTGCCAGCAGTTGGGCAGAAAAATACTACGAGCAGTACTTC. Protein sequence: CASSWAEKYYEQYF.

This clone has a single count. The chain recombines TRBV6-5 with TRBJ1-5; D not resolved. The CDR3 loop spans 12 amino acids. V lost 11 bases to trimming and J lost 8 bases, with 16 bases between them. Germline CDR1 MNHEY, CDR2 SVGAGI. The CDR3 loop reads CASKELVKPQHF. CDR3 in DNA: TGTGCCTCCAAAGAGCTCGTAAAGCCCCAGCATTTT.

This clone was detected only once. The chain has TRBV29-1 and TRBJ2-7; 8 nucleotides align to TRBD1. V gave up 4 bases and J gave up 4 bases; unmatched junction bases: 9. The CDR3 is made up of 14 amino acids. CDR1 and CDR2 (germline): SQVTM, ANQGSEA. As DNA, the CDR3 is TGCAGCGTTGGCTGGACAGGGAGCAGGTACGAGCAGTACTTC. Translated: CSVGWTGSRYEQYF.

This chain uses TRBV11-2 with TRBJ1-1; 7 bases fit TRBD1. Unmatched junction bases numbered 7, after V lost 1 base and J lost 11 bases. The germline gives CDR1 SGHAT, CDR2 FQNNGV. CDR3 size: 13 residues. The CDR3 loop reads CASSLGTGQKAFF. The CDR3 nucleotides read TGTGCCAGCAGCTTAGGGACGGGACAGAAGGCTTTCTTT.

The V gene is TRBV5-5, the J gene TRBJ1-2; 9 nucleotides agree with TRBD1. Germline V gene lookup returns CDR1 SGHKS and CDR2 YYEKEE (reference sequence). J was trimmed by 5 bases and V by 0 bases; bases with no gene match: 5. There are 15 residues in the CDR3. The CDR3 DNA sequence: TGTGCCAGCAGCTTGGTTTACAGGGGGCATTATGGCTACACCTTC. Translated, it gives CASSLVYRGHYGYTF.

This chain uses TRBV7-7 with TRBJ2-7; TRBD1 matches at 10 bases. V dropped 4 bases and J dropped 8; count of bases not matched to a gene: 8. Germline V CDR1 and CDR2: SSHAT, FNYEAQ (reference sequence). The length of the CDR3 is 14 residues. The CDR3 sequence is CASSSGTGAFKQYF. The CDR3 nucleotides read TGTGCCAGCAGCTCCGGGACAGGGGCTTTCAAGCAGTACTTC.

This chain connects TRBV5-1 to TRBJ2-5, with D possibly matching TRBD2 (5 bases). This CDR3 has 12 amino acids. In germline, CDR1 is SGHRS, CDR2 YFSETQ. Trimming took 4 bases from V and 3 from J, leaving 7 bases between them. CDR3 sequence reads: CASSIGEETQYF. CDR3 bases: TGCGCCAGCAGCATCGGGGAAGAGACCCAGTACTTC.

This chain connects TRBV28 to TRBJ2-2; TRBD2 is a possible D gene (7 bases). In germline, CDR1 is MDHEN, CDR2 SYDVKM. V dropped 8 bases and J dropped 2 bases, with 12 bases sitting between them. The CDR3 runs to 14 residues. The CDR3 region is CASRGAGNTGELFF. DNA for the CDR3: TGTGCCAGCCGGGGGGCAGGAAACACCGGGGAGCTGTTTTTT.